Sequencing of this T cell receptor (beta chain) was carried out in a study of beta chain features in type 1 diabetes. Study-level background: Healthy donors, compared against patients, showed similar age, gender and cell yields. Study-wide results and caveats: For type 1 diabetes patients, VDJ junctions showed fewer insertions and more deletions. Significant though moderate, a shortening of TCRB CDR3s appeared in all four CD4+ subsets of Type 1 diabetes patients. It was among patients, rather than healthy donors, that naive, central memory and Treg TCRB repertoires appeared more similar.

Markers CD45RO/CCR7/CD25/CD127/CD95/CD27 served to sort CD4+ naive, central memory, regulatory and stem cell-like memory cells. Only a few counts were recorded for this clone. The antigen is not known. Isolated RNA was reverse transcribed in full, so expressed TCRB transcripts were sequenced. Only in-frame clones appear in the TCRdb table, and some are missing; sequencing was by immunoSEQ multiplex PCR. The table includes approximately 360,000 clones, about 12% detected once. The germline V and J ends were trimmed by 5 bases and 6 bases, with 13 bases remaining between them. CDR3 length equals 14 residues. The germline CDR1 and CDR2 sequences are LNHDA and SQIVND (reference sequence).

The chain has TRBV19 and TRBJ2-2; D may be TRBD2 (5 bases). Sequenced sample: naive CD4+ T cells from blood. The receptor was derived from a young woman with type 1 diabetes. The DNA for the CDR3 is TGTGCCAGTAGTGGTGGGAGTCCAGCCGGGGAGCTGTTTTTT. Translation gives CASSGGSPAGELFF.